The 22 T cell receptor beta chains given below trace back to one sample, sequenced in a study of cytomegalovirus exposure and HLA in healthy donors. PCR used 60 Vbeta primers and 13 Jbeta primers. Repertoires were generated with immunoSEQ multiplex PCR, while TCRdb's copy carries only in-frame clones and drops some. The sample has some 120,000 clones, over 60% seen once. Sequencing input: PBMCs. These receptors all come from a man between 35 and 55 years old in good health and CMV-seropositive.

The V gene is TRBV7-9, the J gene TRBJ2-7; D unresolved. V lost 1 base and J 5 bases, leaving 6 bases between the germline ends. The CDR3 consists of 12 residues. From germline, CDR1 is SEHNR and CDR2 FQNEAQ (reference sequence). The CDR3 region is CASSLDYHEQYF. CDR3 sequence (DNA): TGTGCCAGCAGCTTAGATTATCACGAGCAGTACTTC.

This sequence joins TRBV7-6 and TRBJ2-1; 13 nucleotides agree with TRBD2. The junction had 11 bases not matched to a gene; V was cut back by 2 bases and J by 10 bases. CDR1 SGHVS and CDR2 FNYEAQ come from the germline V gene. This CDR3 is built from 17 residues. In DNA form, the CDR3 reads TGTGCCAGCAGCTTATCTCGGCCACAGACTAGCGGGGGGGAGCAGTTCTTC. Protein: CASSLSRPQTSGGEQFF. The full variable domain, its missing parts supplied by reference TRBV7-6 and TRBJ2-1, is GAGVSQSPRYKVTKRGQDVALRCDPISGHVSLYWYRQALGQGPEFLTYFNYEAQQDKSGLPNDRFSAERPEGSISTLTIQRTEQRDSAMYRCASSLSRPQTSGGEQFFGPGTRLTVL.

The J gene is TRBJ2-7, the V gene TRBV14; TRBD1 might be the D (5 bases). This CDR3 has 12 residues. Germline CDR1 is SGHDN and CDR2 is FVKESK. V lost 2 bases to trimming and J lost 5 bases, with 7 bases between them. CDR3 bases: TGTGCCAGCAGCCAACTCAGGGACGAGCAGTACTTC. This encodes CASSQLRDEQYF.

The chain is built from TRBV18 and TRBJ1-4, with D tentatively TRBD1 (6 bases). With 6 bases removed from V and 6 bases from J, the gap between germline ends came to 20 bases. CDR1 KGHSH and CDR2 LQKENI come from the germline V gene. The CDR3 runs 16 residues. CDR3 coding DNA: TGTGCCAGCTCTCGCCTACCACAGGGTTCGGATGAAAAACTGTTTTTT. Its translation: CASSRLPQGSDEKLFF.

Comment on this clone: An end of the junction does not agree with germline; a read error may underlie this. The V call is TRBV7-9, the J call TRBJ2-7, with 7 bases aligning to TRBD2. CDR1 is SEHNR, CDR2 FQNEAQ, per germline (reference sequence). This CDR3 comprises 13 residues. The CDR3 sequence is CSSSLWEGGEQYF. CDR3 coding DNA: TGTTCCAGCAGCTTATGGGAGGGAGGGGAGCAGTACTTC.

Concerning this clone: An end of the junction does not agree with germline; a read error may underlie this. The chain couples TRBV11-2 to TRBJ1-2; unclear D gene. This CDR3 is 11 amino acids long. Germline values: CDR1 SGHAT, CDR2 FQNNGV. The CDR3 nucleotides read TGTGCCAGCAGCTTAGGTGGAGGGATTGCCTTC. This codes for CASSLGGGIAF.

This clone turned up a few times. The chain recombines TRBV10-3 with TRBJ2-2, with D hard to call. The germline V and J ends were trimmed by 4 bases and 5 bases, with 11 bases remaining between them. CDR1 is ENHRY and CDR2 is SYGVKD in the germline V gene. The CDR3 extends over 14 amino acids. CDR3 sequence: CAISGAIRTGELFF. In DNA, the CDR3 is TGTGCCATCAGTGGGGCAATCAGAACCGGGGAGCTGTTTTTT.

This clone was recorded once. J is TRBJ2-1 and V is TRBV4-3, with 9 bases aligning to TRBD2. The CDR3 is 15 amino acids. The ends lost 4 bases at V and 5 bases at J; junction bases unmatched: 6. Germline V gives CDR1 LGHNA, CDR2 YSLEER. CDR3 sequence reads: CASSRRQRGDNEQFF. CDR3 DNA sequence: TGCGCCAGCAGCCGCCGTCAGCGGGGGGACAATGAGCAGTTCTTC.

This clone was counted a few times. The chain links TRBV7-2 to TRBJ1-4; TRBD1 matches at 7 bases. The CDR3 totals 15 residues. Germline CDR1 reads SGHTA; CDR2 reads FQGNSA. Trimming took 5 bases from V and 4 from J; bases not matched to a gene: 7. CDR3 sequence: CASSGGTENNEKLFF. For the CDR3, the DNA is TGTGCCAGCAGCGGAGGGACAGAGAATAATGAAAAACTGTTTTTT.

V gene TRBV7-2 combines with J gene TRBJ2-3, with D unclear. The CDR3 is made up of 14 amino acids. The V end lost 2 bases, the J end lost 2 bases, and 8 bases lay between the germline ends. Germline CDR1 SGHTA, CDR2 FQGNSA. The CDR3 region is CASSLFGSTDTQYF. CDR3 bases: TGTGCCAGCAGCTTATTCGGTTCCACAGATACGCAGTATTTT. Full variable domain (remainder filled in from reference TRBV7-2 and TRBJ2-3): GAGVSQSPSNKVTEKGKDVELRCDPISGHTALYWYRQSLGQGLEFLIYFQGNSAPDKSGLPSDRFSAERTGGSVSTLTIQRTQQEDSAVYLCASSLFGSTDTQYFGPGTRLTVL.

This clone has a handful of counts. The CDR3 sequence is CASSLRYYGYTF. The CDR3 bases are TGTGCCAGCAGTTTGAGGTACTATGGCTACACCTTC. The V and J genes are TRBV6-1 and TRBJ1-2, with D unresolved. CDR3 length: 12 residues. Per the germline V gene, CDR1 is MNHNS and CDR2 is SASEGT. V dropped 5 bases and J dropped 3 bases, with 7 bases sitting between them.

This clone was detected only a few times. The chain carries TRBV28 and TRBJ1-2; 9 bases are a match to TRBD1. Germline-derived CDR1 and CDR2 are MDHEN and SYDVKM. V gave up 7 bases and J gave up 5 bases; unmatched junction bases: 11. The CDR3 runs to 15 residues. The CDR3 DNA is TGTGCCAGCAAGGGAGGCACAGGGGGCATTTATGGCTACACCTTC. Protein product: CASKGGTGGIYGYTF.

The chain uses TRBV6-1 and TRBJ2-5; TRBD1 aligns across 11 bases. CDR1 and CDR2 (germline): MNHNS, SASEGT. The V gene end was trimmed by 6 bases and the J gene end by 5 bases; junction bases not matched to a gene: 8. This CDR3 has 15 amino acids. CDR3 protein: CASRSGTGGSETQYF. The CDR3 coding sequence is TGTGCCAGCAGATCCGGGACAGGGGGATCGGAGACCCAGTACTTC.

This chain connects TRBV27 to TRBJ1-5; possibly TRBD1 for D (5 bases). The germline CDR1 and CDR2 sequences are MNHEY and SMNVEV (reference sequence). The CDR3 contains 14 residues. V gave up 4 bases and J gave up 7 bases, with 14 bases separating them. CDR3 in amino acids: CASSYSGGGQPQHF. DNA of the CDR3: TGTGCCAGCAGTTACTCGGGGGGAGGGCAGCCCCAGCATTTT.

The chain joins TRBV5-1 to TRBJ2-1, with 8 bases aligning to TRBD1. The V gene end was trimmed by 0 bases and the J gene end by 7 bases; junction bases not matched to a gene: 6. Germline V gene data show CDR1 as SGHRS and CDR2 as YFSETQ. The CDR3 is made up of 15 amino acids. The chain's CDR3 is CASSLGQGAGNEQFF. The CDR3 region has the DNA TGCGCCAGCAGCTTGGGGCAGGGGGCAGGGAATGAGCAGTTCTTC.

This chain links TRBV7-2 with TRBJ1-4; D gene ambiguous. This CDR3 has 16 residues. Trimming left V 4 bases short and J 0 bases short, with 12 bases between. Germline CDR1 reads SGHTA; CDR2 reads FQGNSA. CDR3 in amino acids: CASSSAGLSTNEKLFF. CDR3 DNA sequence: TGTGCCAGCAGCTCCGCAGGCCTATCAACTAATGAAAAACTGTTTTTT. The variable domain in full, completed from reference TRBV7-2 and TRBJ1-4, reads GAGVSQSPSNKVTEKGKDVELRCDPISGHTALYWYRQSLGQGLEFLIYFQGNSAPDKSGLPSDRFSAERTGGSVSTLTIQRTQQEDSAVYLCASSSAGLSTNEKLFFGSGTQLSVL.

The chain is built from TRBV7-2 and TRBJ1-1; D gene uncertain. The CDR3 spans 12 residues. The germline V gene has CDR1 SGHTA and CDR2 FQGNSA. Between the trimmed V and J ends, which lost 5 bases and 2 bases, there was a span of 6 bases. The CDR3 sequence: CASSKYNTEAFF. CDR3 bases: TGTGCCAGCAGCAAATATAACACTGAAGCTTTCTTT.

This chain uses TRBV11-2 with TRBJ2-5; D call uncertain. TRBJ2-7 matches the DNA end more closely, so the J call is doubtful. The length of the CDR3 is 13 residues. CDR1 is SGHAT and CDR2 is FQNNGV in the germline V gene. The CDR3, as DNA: TGTGCCAGCAGCCTCTCCACCGACTACGAGCAGTACTTC. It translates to CASSLSTDYEQYF.

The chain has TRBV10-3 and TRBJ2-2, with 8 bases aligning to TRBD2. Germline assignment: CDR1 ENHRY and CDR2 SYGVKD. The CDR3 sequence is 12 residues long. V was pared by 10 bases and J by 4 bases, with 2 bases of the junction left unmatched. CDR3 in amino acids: CATGGATGELFF. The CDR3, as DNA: TGTGCCACGGGAGGGGCCACCGGGGAGCTGTTTTTT.

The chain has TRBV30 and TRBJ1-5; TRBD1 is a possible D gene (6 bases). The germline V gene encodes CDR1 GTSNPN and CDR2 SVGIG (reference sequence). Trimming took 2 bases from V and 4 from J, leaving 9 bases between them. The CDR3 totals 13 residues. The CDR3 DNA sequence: TGTGCCTGGAGTAAACAGGGAAATCAGCCCCAGCATTTT. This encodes CAWSKQGNQPQHF.

CDR3 nucleotides: TGTGCCAGCAGCCCCCGAACTAGCGGGGGTTACGAGCAGTACTTC. Its translation: CASSPRTSGGYEQYF. J is TRBJ2-5 and V is TRBV6-5; 11 bases fit TRBD2. The J call may not be correct, given that the DNA end is closer to TRBJ2-7. CDR3 length equals 15 residues. Germline CDR1 is MNHEY and CDR2 is SVGAGI.

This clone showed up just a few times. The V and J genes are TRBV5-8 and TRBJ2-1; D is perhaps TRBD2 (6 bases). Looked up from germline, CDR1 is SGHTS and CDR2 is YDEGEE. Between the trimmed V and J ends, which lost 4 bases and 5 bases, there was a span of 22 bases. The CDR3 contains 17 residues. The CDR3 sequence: CASSGSRITGTHNEQFF. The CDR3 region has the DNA TGTGCCAGCAGCGGGTCTCGTATCACCGGGACTCACAATGAGCAGTTCTTC.